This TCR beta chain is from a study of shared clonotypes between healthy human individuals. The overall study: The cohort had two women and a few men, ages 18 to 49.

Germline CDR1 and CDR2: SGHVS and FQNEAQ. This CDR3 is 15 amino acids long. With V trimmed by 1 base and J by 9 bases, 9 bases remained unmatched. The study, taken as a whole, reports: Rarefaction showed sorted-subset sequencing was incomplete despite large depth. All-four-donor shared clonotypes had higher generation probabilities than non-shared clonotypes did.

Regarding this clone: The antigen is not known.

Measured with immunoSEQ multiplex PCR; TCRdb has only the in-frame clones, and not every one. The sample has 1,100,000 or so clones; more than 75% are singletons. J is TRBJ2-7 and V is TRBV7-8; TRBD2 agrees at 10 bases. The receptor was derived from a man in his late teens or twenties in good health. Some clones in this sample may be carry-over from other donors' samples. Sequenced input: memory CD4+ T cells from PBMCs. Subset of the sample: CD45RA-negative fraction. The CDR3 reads CASSLGWASGSPQYF. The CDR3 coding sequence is TGTGCCAGCAGCTTAGGGTGGGCTAGCGGGAGTCCGCAGTACTTC.